This T cell receptor (beta chain) was documented in a study of cytomegalovirus exposure and HLA in healthy donors. Points from the study as a whole: TCR beta V- and J-gene trimming was later associated with a missense DCLRE1C variant. CMV serostatus was the only immune exposure information that was available.

Note on this clone: Its antigen is still unknown.

From germline, CDR1 is LGHNA and CDR2 YSLEER. The CDR3 length is 17 residues. The junction had 6 bases not matched to a gene; V was cut back by 1 base and J by 6 bases. It was with 60 Vbeta and 13 Jbeta primers that the PCR ran. Sequencing was performed with immunoSEQ multiplex PCR; in TCRdb, only in-frame clones are kept and a portion is missing. The table shows over 150,000 clones, with about four fifths occurring only once. The chain carries TRBV4-3 and TRBJ2-4; 13 nucleotides align to TRBD2. This TCR was recovered from a young man in good health and CMV-seronegative. Source material: PBMCs. In DNA, the CDR3 is TGCGCCAGCAGCCAAGGGACTAGCGGGGGTGCTGGAAACATTCAGTACTTC. Protein sequence: CASSQGTSGGAGNIQYF.